The rows below give T cell receptor beta chains drawn from one sample of a study of spatial heterogeneity in lung cancer. TCRdb re-called the 5' RACE reads with MiXCR, one entry per CDR3 protein. Among around 11,000 distinct CDR3 sequences, about 6% were seen once, and the ten largest hold 25% to 35%. The source was PBMCs, collected at surgery. These receptors were collected from a male donor with early-stage non-small cell lung cancer. Each CDR3 is given with its conserved first and last residue. The D gene is left open where the match is weak. Not every row has a clone size; where given, it reads once, few, many or a size class.

j_call d_call v_call clone_size cdr3_aa cdr3_nt
TRBJ2-1 TRBD2 TRBV7-2 - CASSRLASSYNEQFF TGTGCCAGCAGTAGACTAGCGTCGTCGTACAATGAGCAGTTCTTC
TRBJ2-2 TRBD2 TRBV6-5 many CASSHGLAGDLGELFF TGTGCCAGCAGCCACGGACTAGCGGGAGATCTCGGGGAGCTGTTTTTT
TRBJ2-5 - TRBV7-8 many CASGRGEWGGETQYF TGTGCCAGCGGCCGGGGAGAGTGGGGGGGCGAGACCCAGTACTTC
TRBJ2-4 - TRBV7-9 many CVSSLVEGTKNIQYF TGTGTCAGCAGCTTGGTCGAGGGTACCAAAAACATTCAGTACTTC
TRBJ2-1 - TRBV7-2 - CASSLVSASYNEQFF TGTGCCAGCAGCTTAGTCTCGGCCTCCTACAATGAGCAGTTCTTC
TRBJ2-6 - TRBV6-2/TRBV6-3 few CASSYPPGGGGPARSGANVLTF TGTGCCAGCAGTTATCCCCCGGGGGGCGGGGGACCGGCCCGCTCTGGGGCCAACGTCCTGACTTTC
TRBJ2-5 - TRBV18 few CASSPSETQYF TGTGCCAGCTCACCATCCGAGACCCAGTACTTC
TRBJ1-5 - TRBV28 - CASSLYQGNQPQHF TGTGCCAGCAGTTTATACCAGGGCAATCAGCCCCAGCATTTT
TRBJ1-2 - TRBV6-2/TRBV6-3 few CASSYSGVGYTF TGTGCCAGCAGTTACTCTGGGGTTGGCTACACCTTC
TRBJ2-1 TRBD2 TRBV2 - CASSPLPTSGSGNEQFF TGTGCCAGCAGTCCCCTTCCAACTAGCGGGAGCGGGAATGAGCAGTTCTTC
TRBJ1-1 - TRBV29-1 many CSVEDQTLGTEAFF TGCAGCGTTGAAGATCAGACATTGGGTACTGAAGCTTTCTTT
TRBJ2-3 TRBD2 TRBV7-9 many CASRPVGSGGPDTQYF TGTGCCAGCAGACCGGTGGGTAGCGGGGGGCCAGATACGCAGTATTTT
TRBJ2-3 - TRBV27 medium-sized CASNGGISTDTQYF TGTGCCAGCAATGGCGGGATTAGCACAGATACGCAGTATTTT
TRBJ2-7 - TRBV27 many CASSPRGYSSYEQYF TGTGCCAGCAGCCCCCGCGGGTACAGCTCCTACGAGCAGTACTTC
TRBJ2-7 TRBD1 TRBV7-2 large CASSLVGQGTYEQYF TGTGCCAGCAGCCTAGTAGGACAGGGCACCTACGAGCAGTACTTC
TRBJ2-3 - TRBV7-6 many CASSFTTGSTDTQYF TGTGCCAGCAGCTTTACGACGGGGAGCACAGATACGCAGTATTTT
TRBJ1-1 TRBD1 TRBV12-3/TRBV12-4 few CASRPTGVLTEAFF TGTGCCAGCAGGCCGACAGGGGTTTTGACTGAAGCTTTCTTT
TRBJ1-1 - TRBV7-2 many CASSLVGGEAFF TGTGCCAGCAGCTTAGTCGGAGGGGAAGCTTTCTTT
TRBJ1-4 - TRBV29-1 medium-sized CSVGDLPNEKLFF TGCAGCGTTGGGGACCTACCTAATGAAAAACTGTTTTTT
TRBJ1-5 - TRBV18 many CASRLSTDPDQPQHF TGTGCCAGCAGGTTGTCGACAGACCCTGATCAGCCCCAGCATTTT
TRBJ2-1 TRBD1 TRBV3-1 many CASSQDRGTGNYNEQFF TGTGCCAGCAGCCAAGATCGCGGGACAGGGAACTACAATGAGCAGTTCTTC
TRBJ2-7 TRBD1 TRBV6-6 few CASSQETGTYEQYF TGTGCCAGCAGCCAAGAGACAGGGACCTACGAGCAGTACTTC
TRBJ1-3 TRBD1 TRBV7-2 few CASSARQGAKGNTIYF TGTGCCAGCAGCGCCCGACAGGGGGCCAAGGGAAACACCATATATTTT
TRBJ2-1 TRBD1 TRBV20-1 many CSARSLGQGYNEQFF TGCAGTGCTAGATCTCTGGGACAGGGATACAATGAGCAGTTCTTC
TRBJ2-1 - TRBV5-6 few CASSPSRPWTANEQFF TGTGCCAGCAGCCCTTCTCGACCCTGGACTGCCAATGAGCAGTTCTTC
TRBJ2-5 TRBD1 TRBV4-1 medium-sized CASSHRDRDRETQYF TGCGCCAGCAGCCACCGGGACAGGGATCGAGAGACCCAGTACTTC
TRBJ1-3 - TRBV28 - CASRDLGNTIYF TGTGCCAGCAGGGACCTTGGAAACACCATATATTTT
TRBJ2-6 - TRBV3-1 medium-sized CASSGQQPAGANVLTF TGTGCCAGCAGCGGACAGCAGCCCGCTGGGGCCAACGTCCTGACTTTC
TRBJ1-2 - TRBV12-3/TRBV12-4 - CASSLQTVNYGYTF TGTGCCAGCAGTTTACAGACGGTTAACTATGGCTACACCTTC
TRBJ2-1 - TRBV7-9 many CASSLRGRYGSYNEQFF TGTGCCAGCAGCTTAAGGGGCCGATATGGCTCCTACAATGAGCAGTTCTTC
TRBJ2-6 TRBD1 TRBV5-1 medium-sized CASSYGTAGANVLTF TGCGCCAGCAGCTACGGGACAGCTGGGGCCAACGTCCTGACTTTC
TRBJ1-2 - TRBV7-2 - CASSLDAAIFYGYTF TGTGCCAGCAGCTTAGACGCCGCGATATTCTATGGCTACACCTTC
TRBJ2-5 TRBD2 TRBV4-2 many CASSQGLAGLETQYF TGTGCCAGCAGCCAGGGACTAGCGGGGTTGGAGACCCAGTACTTC
TRBJ2-2 - TRBV11-2 medium-sized CASSPRRDTGELFF TGTGCCAGCAGCCCGAGGCGTGACACCGGGGAGCTGTTTTTT
TRBJ1-2 - TRBV28 few CASRAGSGENYYGYTF TGTGCCAGCAGGGCAGGGTCGGGCGAAAATTATTATGGCTACACCTTC
TRBJ1-6 TRBD1 TRBV20-1 few CSVSTGGVYSPLHF TGCAGTGTTTCGACAGGGGGCGTATATTCACCCCTCCACTTT
TRBJ1-1 - TRBV6-5 - CASTSGINTEAFF TGTGCCAGCACATCAGGGATCAACACTGAAGCTTTCTTT
TRBJ2-5 - TRBV6-5 - CASSEPWARRDGQYF TGTGCCAGCAGTGAGCCGTGGGCTCGAAGAGATGGCCAGTACTTC
TRBJ2-4 - TRBV7-2 few CASSPRLPRTAKNIQYF TGTGCCAGCAGCCCCCGACTGCCTAGAACCGCCAAAAACATTCAGTACTTC
TRBJ2-5 TRBD2 TRBV3-1 - CASSQDSGLAGGETQYF TGTGCCAGCAGCCAAGATAGTGGCCTAGCGGGAGGAGAGACCCAGTACTTC
TRBJ2-1 - TRBV29-1 medium-sized CSVVGLYNEQFF TGCAGCGTTGTTGGACTGTACAATGAGCAGTTCTTC